The rows below give T cell receptor beta chains drawn from one sample of a study of shared clonotypes between healthy human individuals. Profiled with immunoSEQ multiplex PCR; TCRdb holds only in-frame clones, not every one. In the table there are a few million clones, 90% to 95% of which are singletons. Sequenced input: naive CD8+ T cells from PBMCs. The receptors come from a man aged 18 to 35 in good health. Some clones in this sample may be carry-over from other donors' samples. CDR3s include the opening cysteine and the closing phenylalanine or tryptophan. D genes are given only for firm matches. A row's size may be missing; if present it is once, few, many or a size class.

CDR3aa | CDR3nt | len | j_gene | v_gene | abundance | d_gene
CASSQGQGLGNTIYF | TGCGCCAGCAGCCAGGGACAGGGTTTGGGAAACACCATATATTTT | 15 | TRBJ1-3 | TRBV4-3 | . | TRBD1
CASTHVPADRGEAFF | TGTGCCAGTACCCACGTCCCCGCCGACAGGGGTGAAGCTTTCTTT | 15 | TRBJ1-1 | TRBV19 | . | TRBD1
CASSLELGRREQPQHF | TGTGCCAGCAGTTTAGAGTTAGGGAGGAGGGAACAGCCCCAGCATTTT | 16 | TRBJ1-5 | TRBV28 | . | .
CASSLDLGLGTEAFF | TGCGCCAGCAGCTTGGATCTGGGATTGGGAACTGAAGCTTTCTTT | 15 | TRBJ1-1 | TRBV5-1 | . | .
CASSLVSRGTDNQPQHF | TGTGCCAGCAGCTTAGTTTCCCGCGGGACAGATAATCAGCCCCAGCATTTT | 17 | TRBJ1-5 | TRBV7-9 | . | TRBD1
CSATPDSVFF | TGCAGTGCGACGCCGGACAGCGTTTTCTTT | 10 | TRBJ1-1 | TRBV20-1 | . | .
CASSLLGGSEQFF | TGTGCCAGCAGCTTATTAGGGGGCAGTGAGCAGTTCTTC | 13 | TRBJ2-1 | TRBV11-2 | . | TRBD1
CASSYGPYNEQFF | TGTGCCAGCAGTTACGGGCCCTACAATGAGCAGTTCTTC | 13 | TRBJ2-1 | TRBV28 | . | .
CASSQRTWDSPYNEQFF | TGCGCCAGCAGCCAAAGGACCTGGGACAGCCCCTACAATGAGCAGTTCTTC | 17 | TRBJ2-1 | TRBV4-1 | . | TRBD1
CASSLGSGAAYEQYF | TGTGCCAGCAGTTTAGGTAGCGGGGCCGCCTACGAGCAGTACTTC | 15 | TRBJ2-7 | TRBV27 | . | TRBD2
CASSQDGTRRSYNEQFF | TGCGCCAGCAGCCAAGATGGGACCCGGAGGTCCTACAATGAGCAGTTCTTC | 17 | TRBJ2-1 | TRBV4-3 | . | .
CASSLDYGSAGELFF | TGTGCCAGCAGCTTAGATTATGGGAGCGCCGGGGAGCTGTTTTTT | 15 | TRBJ2-2 | TRBV11-2 | once | .
CASSQERRDPYEQYF | TGTGCCAGCAGCCAAGAACGCAGGGATCCCTACGAGCAGTACTTC | 15 | TRBJ2-7 | TRBV4-2 | . | .
CASSLGLAVYTGELFF | TGTGCCAGCAGCTTGGGTCTAGCGGTTTACACCGGGGAGCTGTTTTTT | 16 | TRBJ2-2 | TRBV5-6 | . | TRBD2
CASSSLNGKDQPQHF | TGTGCCAGCAGTTCCCTAAATGGAAAGGATCAGCCCCAGCATTTT | 15 | TRBJ1-5 | TRBV28 | . | .
CASSDGGHTEAFF | TGTGCCAGCAGTGATGGCGGGCACACTGAAGCTTTCTTT | 13 | TRBJ1-1 | TRBV6-4 | . | .
CASSAVTYEQYF | TGTGCCAGCAGTGCAGTAACCTACGAGCAGTACTTC | 12 | TRBJ2-7 | TRBV2 | . | .
CASSPYRARISNYGYTF | TGTGCCAGCAGCCCTTATCGGGCACGGATTTCGAACTATGGCTACACCTTC | 17 | TRBJ1-2 | TRBV14 | . | .
CASSNGGVDTQYF | TGTGCCAGCAGTAATGGAGGGGTAGATACGCAGTATTTT | 13 | TRBJ2-3 | TRBV7-3 | . | .
CASSSREGESQPQHF | TGTGCCAGCAGTTCCCGAGAGGGAGAGAGTCAGCCCCAGCATTTT | 15 | TRBJ1-5 | TRBV27 | . | .
CASSLEGNRGYTF | TGTGCCAGCAGCTTAGAAGGGAATCGTGGCTACACCTTC | 13 | TRBJ1-2 | TRBV7-9 | . | .
CASSQGQGPTYEQYF | TGCGCCAGCAGCCAAGGACAGGGGCCAACCTACGAGCAGTACTTC | 15 | TRBJ2-7 | TRBV4-1 | . | TRBD1
CASSFRLGEAFF | TGTGCCAGTAGTTTTCGGTTAGGGGAAGCTTTCTTT | 12 | TRBJ1-1 | TRBV19 | . | .
CASTLGGTYNEQFF | TGTGCCAGTACTTTGGGGGGGACCTACAATGAGCAGTTCTTC | 14 | TRBJ2-1 | TRBV19 | . | TRBD2
CATGVNTGELFF | TGTGCCACCGGAGTCAACACCGGGGAGCTGTTTTTT | 12 | TRBJ2-2 | TRBV6-6 | . | .
CASRKGTGELFF | TGTGCCAGCAGGAAAGGCACCGGGGAGCTGTTTTTT | 12 | TRBJ2-2 | TRBV2 | . | .